These 11 T cell receptor beta chains came from one sample sequenced in a study of OX40 agonist ivuxolimab in advanced cancers. Some clones are missing from TCRdb's copy, which holds only in-frame ones; the method was immunoSEQ multiplex PCR. The sample records about 43,000 clones, around 87% being singletons. Sequenced here: CD4+ or CD8+ T cells sorted from blood, sampled in a trial of the OX40 agonist ivuxolimab. The receptors were gathered from an adult with an advanced solid tumor such as melanoma, head and neck, liver or kidney cancer.

J is TRBJ1-1 and V is TRBV9, with TRBD1 as a possible D gene (6 bases). Per the germline V gene, CDR1 is SGDLS and CDR2 is YYNGEE. The CDR3 runs 14 residues. V dropped 3 bases and J dropped 10 bases, with 19 bases sitting between them. The CDR3 here is CASSAGGGREVAFF. The CDR3 DNA is TGTGCCAGCAGCGCCGGTGGGGGGCGGGAGGTAGCTTTCTTT. Full variable domain (rest looked up from reference TRBV9 and TRBJ1-1): DSGVTQTPKHLITATGQRVTLRCSPRSGDLSVYWYQQSLDQGLQFLIQYYNGEERAKGNILERFSAQQFPDLHSELNLSSLELGDSALYFCASSAGGGREVAFFGQGTRLTVV.

The chain has TRBV28 and TRBJ2-7; D ambiguous. The CDR3 length is 14 residues. Germline lookup yields CDR1 MDHEN and CDR2 SYDVKM. V was cut by 6 bases and J by 6 bases, with 18 bases left in between. CDR3 in amino acids: CASSHRVLGSEQYF. The DNA for the CDR3 is TGTGCCAGCAGCCACCGGGTCCTTGGCAGCGAGCAGTACTTC.

The chain links TRBV7-2 to TRBJ2-3; TRBD2 agrees at 9 bases. The CDR3 runs to 17 residues. Trimming took 6 bases from V and 2 from J; bases not matched to a gene: 12. The V gene's germline CDR1 is SGHTA and CDR2 FQGNSA. DNA of the CDR3: TGTGCCAGCAGAACAGCGGGAGGATTGGGGATCACAGATACGCAGTATTTT. Encoded protein: CASRTAGGLGITDTQYF.

A few counts support this clone. The rearrangement links TRBV9 to TRBJ2-2; the D is unclear. Deletions cut 4 bases from V and 0 bases from J, with 10 bases between. The CDR3 has 15 amino acids. From germline, CDR1 is SGDLS and CDR2 YYNGEE. This chain's CDR3 is CASSPSLANTGELFF. The CDR3 DNA sequence: TGTGCCAGCAGCCCCAGCCTCGCGAACACCGGGGAGCTGTTTTTT.

V gene TRBV7-9 combines with J gene TRBJ2-1; 16 bases map to TRBD2. Germline lookup yields CDR1 SEHNR and CDR2 FQNEAQ (reference sequence). The CDR3 runs to 16 residues. The V gene end was trimmed by 5 bases and the J gene end by 8 bases; junction bases not matched to a gene: 6. The CDR3 is CASSVGTSGRADEQFF. For the CDR3, the DNA is TGTGCCAGCAGCGTTGGGACTAGCGGGAGGGCCGATGAGCAGTTCTTC.

The chain links TRBV7-9 to TRBJ2-3, with D tentatively TRBD1 or TRBD2 (6 bases each). Germline V lookup: CDR1 SEHNR, CDR2 FQNEAQ (reference sequence). Trimming left V 5 bases short and J 2 bases short, with 11 bases between. The CDR3 covers 14 residues. The CDR3 DNA follows: TGTGCCAGCAGCGGGGGGCCCTACACAGATACGCAGTATTTT. It yields the protein CASSGGPYTDTQYF.

DNA of the CDR3: TGTGCCAGCGGGGAATTCTACGAGCAGTACTTC. Amino acids: CASGEFYEQYF. The V call is TRBV27, the J call TRBJ2-7, with D unresolved. The CDR3 is 11 residues long. The V gene lost 8 bases and the J gene lost 3 bases, with 8 bases spanning the gap. Germline CDR1 and CDR2: MNHEY and SMNVEV (reference sequence).

This sequence joins TRBV7-8 and TRBJ1-1, with D possibly being TRBD1 (5 bases). V lost 1 base to trimming and J lost 1 base, with 7 bases between them. CDR1 SGHVS and CDR2 FQNEAQ come from the germline V gene. This CDR3 comprises 14 residues. The CDR3 bases are TGTGCCAGCAGCTTAGGAGGGGCGAACACTGAAGCTTTCTTT. Translation: CASSLGGANTEAFF.

The V gene is TRBV29-1, the J gene TRBJ1-2; possibly TRBD1 for D (6 bases). Trimming removed 5 bases at V and 1 base at J, with 11 bases between. CDR3 length: 13 amino acids. The germline V gene encodes CDR1 SQVTM and CDR2 ANQGSEA. CDR3: CSVQNRDNYGYTF. CDR3 in DNA: TGCAGCGTTCAAAACAGGGATAACTATGGCTACACCTTC.

V is TRBV2 and J is TRBJ1-2; a possible D gene is TRBD1 (5 bases). This CDR3 comprises 16 residues. Deletions cut 6 bases from V and 4 bases from J, with 21 bases between. In germline, CDR1 is SNHLY, CDR2 FYNNEI. In DNA form, the CDR3 reads TGTGCCAGCAGCCACTGGGGGAGGGCAGAGAGCTATGGCTACACCTTC. Amino acids: CASSHWGRAESYGYTF.

The chain uses TRBV10-3 and TRBJ2-1; D may be TRBD2 (6 bases). This CDR3 is built from 15 residues. Trimming took off 2 bases at V and 7 bases at J, with 15 bases between the two ends. CDR1 is ENHRY, CDR2 SYGVKD, per germline. The CDR3 DNA follows: TGTGCCATCAGTGAGCGGGAGTCTCTCAGAAATGAGCAGTTCTTC. Translated: CAISERESLRNEQFF.